The 29 T cell receptor beta chains reported below all come from one sample, sequenced in a study of graft-versus-host responses after intestinal transplantation. The table came from immunoSEQ multiplex PCR; TCRdb's copy has only in-frame clones and leaves some out. The sample holds 85,000 to 100,000 clones, roughly 86% seen once. This material consisted of PBMCs, taken 255 days after intestinal transplant. The source of these receptors is a human patient who received an intestinal transplant, so some T cells may come from the graft donor.

This clone was observed a handful of times. This rearrangement joins TRBV7-9 to TRBJ2-7; D is undetermined. Trimming shortened V by 5 bases and J by 1 base, and 12 bases separated the two germline ends. The CDR3 runs to 14 residues. CDR1 SEHNR and CDR2 FQNEAQ come from the germline V gene (reference sequence). CDR3: CASSQTAISYEQYF. CDR3 in DNA: TGTGCCAGCAGCCAGACCGCTATATCCTACGAGCAGTACTTC. The complete variable domain, with remaining parts taken from reference TRBV7-9 and TRBJ2-7, reads DTGVSQNPRHKITKRGQNVTFRCDPISEHNRLYWYRQTLGQGPEFLTYFQNEAQLEKSRLLSDRFSAERPKGSFSTLEIQRTEQGDSAMYLCASSQTAISYEQYFGPGTRLTVT.

The chain recombines TRBV7-8 with TRBJ1-5; a weak D match, TRBD1 (5 bases). Trimming pared 0 bases from V and 9 bases from J, leaving 12 bases between. The CDR3 covers 14 residues. Germline V CDR1 and CDR2: SGHVS, FQNEAQ. The CDR3 DNA sequence: TGTGCCAGCAGCTTAGCCCGGGGGGGTCCGCCCCAGCATTTT. This gives the protein CASSLARGGPPQHF.

This clone was seen more than once but under ten times. The genes are TRBV5-3 and TRBJ1-2, with 7 bases that match TRBD1. TRBV5-3 belongs to the ORF category, with a function that is uncertain. V gave up 4 bases and J gave up 5 bases; unmatched junction bases: 5. This CDR3 contains 13 residues. The CDR3 bases are TGTGCCAGAAGCGCGGGACAGCCATATGGCTACACCTTC. It yields the protein CARSAGQPYGYTF.

V gene TRBV6-6 combines with J gene TRBJ1-2, with D unclear. Trimming cost V 2 bases and J 2 bases, with 9 bases left between them. CDR3 size: 14 residues. Germline values: CDR1 MNHNY, CDR2 SVGAGI (reference sequence). The CDR3 is CASSYAAENYGYTF. The CDR3, as DNA: TGTGCCAGCAGTTACGCGGCAGAGAACTATGGCTACACCTTC.

The rearrangement uses TRBV6-6 and TRBJ1-1, with a weak D call TRBD1 (6 bases). The CDR3 is 13 amino acids. CDR1 and CDR2 from the germline V gene are MNHNY and SVGAGI (reference sequence). V was shortened by 2 bases and J by 3 bases, with 7 bases between the two germline ends. The CDR3 loop reads CASSYAGDTEAFF. For the CDR3, the DNA is TGTGCCAGCAGTTACGCAGGGGACACTGAAGCTTTCTTT.

The CDR3 nucleotides read TGTGCCAGCAGTTACTCGAAGACAAACTACGAGCAGTACTTC. This gives the protein CASSYSKTNYEQYF. The rearrangement joins TRBV6-5 to TRBJ2-5; the D is unclear. Judging by the DNA end, TRBJ2-7 fits better; the J call may be wrong. CDR1 is MNHEY and CDR2 is SVGAGI in the germline V gene. The CDR3 sequence is 14 residues long.

This chain joins TRBV9 and TRBJ2-7; D unclear. There are 13 residues in the CDR3. Germline values: CDR1 SGDLS, CDR2 YYNGEE. Trimming shortened V by 2 bases and J by 5 bases, and 11 bases separated the two germline ends. CDR3 DNA sequence: TGTGCCAGCAGCGTCTCCCTAGGCCACGAGCAGTACTTC. This gives the protein CASSVSLGHEQYF. The whole variable domain, filled in from reference TRBV9 and TRBJ2-7, reads DSGVTQTPKHLITATGQRVTLRCSPRSGDLSVYWYQQSLDQGLQFLIQYYNGEERAKGNILERFSAQQFPDLHSELNLSSLELGDSALYFCASSVSLGHEQYFGPGTRLTVT.

The chain employs TRBV6-1 and TRBJ2-7; D unclear. This CDR3 comprises 14 residues. CDR1 MNHNS and CDR2 SASEGT come from the germline V gene. Trimming left V 3 bases short and J 0 bases short, with 9 bases between. CDR3 residues: CASSDRVSSYEQYF. The CDR3 bases are TGTGCCAGCAGTGATAGGGTGAGCTCCTACGAGCAGTACTTC.

This clone was counted once. V usage is TRBV7-3 and J usage is TRBJ1-1; 7 nucleotides line up with TRBD1. With 5 bases clipped from V and 2 bases from J, the junction kept 2 bases outside the gene matches. CDR3 size: 13 residues. CDR1 is SGHTA, CDR2 FQGTGA, per germline. The CDR3 DNA follows: TGTGCCAGCAGCAGACAGGGAAACACTGAAGCTTTCTTT. Translation gives CASSRQGNTEAFF.

V is TRBV28 and J is TRBJ2-2, with 8 positions matching TRBD1. V shed 2 bases and J 4 bases; nucleotides not matched to a gene: 0. CDR3 length equals 14 residues. Germline V gene sequence: CDR1 MDHEN, CDR2 SYDVKM. The CDR3 DNA sequence: TGTGCCAGCAGTTTAACAGGGGGCACCGGGGAGCTGTTTTTT. Translated, it gives CASSLTGGTGELFF.

This clone has a single count. The chain uses TRBV28 and TRBJ2-6; D is undetermined. The CDR3 runs to 17 residues. V shed 7 bases and J shed 1 base, with 17 bases lying between them. The V gene's germline CDR1 is MDHEN and CDR2 SYDVKM. CDR3 sequence (DNA): TGTGCCAGCACCGCCTCCTCGAAATGGTCTGGGGCCAACGTCCTGACTTTC. It is translated as CASTASSKWSGANVLTF. Full variable domain (outside the CDR3, taken from reference TRBV28 and TRBJ2-6): DVKVTQSSRYLVKRTGEKVFLECVQDMDHENMFWYRQDPGLGLRLIYFSYDVKMKEKGDIPEGYSVSREKKERFSLILESASTNQTSMYLCASTASSKWSGANVLTFGAGSRLTVL.

This chain links TRBV6-5 with TRBJ1-2; 9 nucleotides line up with TRBD1. Germline CDR1 MNHEY, CDR2 SVGAGI. V lost 6 bases and J lost 0; bases outside the gene matches: 2. This CDR3 spans 14 amino acids. In DNA, the CDR3 is TGTGCCAGCAGGGACAGGGGCTCTAACTATGGCTACACCTTC. Encoded protein: CASRDRGSNYGYTF.

The rearrangement joins TRBV30 to TRBJ2-3, with 12 bases aligning to TRBD2. The length of the CDR3 is 14 residues. The germline CDR1 and CDR2 sequences are GTSNPN and SVGIG (reference sequence). The trim removed 1 base at V and 8 bases at J, leaving 4 bases unmatched. The CDR3 is CAWSASGGVGTQYF. CDR3 coding DNA: TGTGCCTGGAGTGCTAGCGGGGGGGTTGGTACGCAGTATTTT.

V gene TRBV10-2 combines with J gene TRBJ1-1; D may be TRBD1 (5 bases). Germline V gives CDR1 WSHSY, CDR2 SAAADI. CDR3 length equals 13 residues. V lost 6 bases, J lost 4 bases, and 12 bases lay in between. CDR3 in amino acids: CASSPGRFTEAFF. The DNA of the CDR3 is TGCGCCAGCAGCCCAGGGAGGTTCACTGAAGCTTTCTTT.

This rearrangement joins TRBV19 to TRBJ1-5; D is possibly TRBD1 (6 bases). V was trimmed by 3 bases and J by 3 bases, leaving 15 bases between them. The CDR3 has 16 residues. CDR1 and CDR2 from the germline V gene are LNHDA and SQIVND (reference sequence). The CDR3 DNA reads as TGTGCCAGTAGTATGGAGAGAGGGGGGCCCAATCAGCCCCAGCATTTT. Translating it yields CASSMERGGPNQPQHF.

V usage is TRBV5-8 and J usage is TRBJ1-2; 10 positions agree with TRBD1. Germline CDR1 SGHTS, CDR2 YDEGEE. The CDR3 totals 17 residues. Trimming removed 0 bases from V and 8 bases from J; junction bases left unmatched: 13. CDR3 DNA sequence: TGTGCCAGCAGCTTGGCCCCACCCCGACAGGGGGCTGGAGGCTACACCTTC. Translation: CASSLAPPRQGAGGYTF.

This chain connects TRBV5-6 to TRBJ2-5; the D call may be TRBD1 or TRBD2 (5 bases each). The germline V and J ends were trimmed by 1 base and 12 bases, with 19 bases remaining between them. In germline, CDR1 is SGHDT, CDR2 YYEEEE. CDR3 length: 14 residues. The CDR3 DNA follows: TGTGCCAGCAGCTTGTTCAGGGAAGGAGGCCAAAAGTACTTC. The encoded protein is CASSLFREGGQKYF.

V usage is TRBV4-1 and J usage is TRBJ2-1, with TRBD2 matching 8 bases. This CDR3 contains 17 residues. The germline CDR1 and CDR2 sequences are MGHRA and YSYEKL. With V trimmed by 0 bases and J by 0 bases, 4 bases remained unmatched. The CDR3 nucleotides read TGCGCCAGCAGCCAAGATCCCCTAGCGGGCTCCTACAATGAGCAGTTCTTC. It codes for CASSQDPLAGSYNEQFF.

The chain couples TRBV29-1 to TRBJ2-6, with unresolved D. CDR1 and CDR2 from the germline V gene are SQVTM and ANQGSEA. V lost 5 bases to trimming and J lost 0 bases, with 5 bases between them. This CDR3 has 13 amino acids. Here the CDR3 DNA reads TGCAGCGTTTCGAGCTCTGGGGCCAACGTCCTGACTTTC. Amino acid sequence: CSVSSSGANVLTF.

This chain uses TRBV30 with TRBJ1-4, with unresolved D. The CDR3 extends over 12 amino acids. The germline CDR1 and CDR2 sequences are GTSNPN and SVGIG (reference sequence). Trimming took off 4 bases at V and 8 bases at J, with 11 bases between the two ends. The CDR3 protein is CAWTVSREKLFF. As DNA, the CDR3 is TGTGCCTGGACCGTCTCGAGGGAAAAACTGTTTTTT.

As DNA, the CDR3 is TGCAGCGTTCACCTAGCGGGGTCGTCCTACAATGAGCAGTTCTTC. It encodes CSVHLAGSSYNEQFF. The chain uses TRBV29-1 and TRBJ2-1; 9 nucleotides match TRBD2. Germline CDR1 and CDR2: SQVTM and ANQGSEA. V gave up 5 bases and J gave up 1 base; unmatched junction bases: 6. The CDR3 extends over 15 amino acids.

This clone was seen more than once but under ten times. The J gene is TRBJ1-4, the V gene TRBV4-1; tentatively, D is TRBD1 (5 bases). The CDR3 spans 16 residues. The ends were cut back, 0 bases at V and 8 bases at J, with 16 bases in the middle. Looked up from germline, CDR1 is MGHRA and CDR2 is YSYEKL. The CDR3 bases are TGCGCCAGCAGCCAAGAGAGGGAGGGGATAGGAGAAAAACTGTTTTTT. Its protein product is CASSQEREGIGEKLFF.

The chain is built from TRBV25-1 and TRBJ2-7, with D hard to call. The germline V gene encodes CDR1 MGHDK and CDR2 SYGVNS. This CDR3 region has 15 residues. The germline V and J ends were trimmed by 0 bases and 0 bases, with 9 bases remaining between them. The CDR3 DNA follows: TGTGCCAGCAGTGAATACGACGGATCCTCCTACGAGCAGTACTTC. It yields the protein CASSEYDGSSYEQYF.

This CDR3 reads CASRGGQAEGDGYTF. CDR3 bases: TGTGCCAGCCGCGGGGGGCAGGCTGAAGGGGATGGCTACACCTTC. This sequence joins TRBV18 and TRBJ1-2; D possibly corresponds to TRBD1 (6 bases). From germline, CDR1 is KGHSH and CDR2 LQKENI. The ends were cut back, 8 bases at V and 6 bases at J, with 22 bases in the middle. The CDR3 spans 15 residues.

The rearrangement joins TRBV15 to TRBJ2-7; 14 bases fit TRBD2. The germline CDR1 and CDR2 sequences are LNHNV and YYDKDF (reference sequence). The CDR3 covers 18 residues. V was pared by 2 bases and J by 1 base, with 7 bases of the junction left unmatched. The CDR3, as DNA: TGTGCCACCAGCAGAACCCAGGGACTAGCGGGAGTTTCCTACGAGCAGTACTTC. Its translation is CATSRTQGLAGVSYEQYF.

This chain uses TRBV19 with TRBJ1-2, with D unclear. With 3 bases removed from V and 2 bases from J, the gap between germline ends came to 7 bases. This CDR3 is 13 amino acids long. Germline CDR1 reads LNHDA; CDR2 reads SQIVND (reference sequence). The CDR3 DNA follows: TGTGCCAGTAGTATCGACACAAACTATGGCTACACCTTC. Translation gives CASSIDTNYGYTF.

In its sample, this clone was seen a few times. The CDR3 protein is CASSYRGGSPYEQYF. The DNA of the CDR3 is TGTGCCAGCAGCTACCGCGGGGGATCCCCCTACGAGCAGTACTTC. This sequence joins TRBV28 and TRBJ2-7; 7 bases are shared with TRBD2. CDR3 size: 15 residues. Germline CDR1 is MDHEN and CDR2 is SYDVKM. Losses at the gene ends were 6 bases for V and 2 bases for J; bases not matched to a gene: 10.

The V gene is TRBV6-5, the J gene TRBJ1-2, with 10 bases fitting TRBD1. V lost 0 bases to trimming and J lost 8 bases; unmatched junction nucleotides: 0. CDR1 and CDR2 (germline): MNHEY, SVGAGI. CDR3 length equals 13 residues. The chain's CDR3 is CASSYSTGGGYTF. In nucleotides, the CDR3 is TGTGCCAGCAGTTACTCGACAGGGGGCGGCTACACCTTC.

The chain recombines TRBV19 with TRBJ2-2, with D maybe TRBD1 (6 bases). Looked up from germline, CDR1 is LNHDA and CDR2 is SQIVND (reference sequence). The ends were cut back, 4 bases at V and 1 base at J, with 7 bases in the middle. The CDR3 sequence is 14 residues long. CDR3 sequence reads: CASSRGQNTGELFF. DNA of the CDR3: TGTGCCAGTAGTAGGGGACAGAACACCGGGGAGCTGTTTTTT.